This T cell receptor beta chain was captured in a study of T-cell reconstitution after alpha-beta-depleted transplantation in children. Study-level points and caveats: At one year after transplant, newly produced T cells mostly accounted for T-cell counts and diversity. Reportedly, roughly two months post-transplant, alpha-beta T cells arose from several hundred expanded graft clones.

TCRbeta library preparation incorporated unique molecular identifiers. MiXCR, run by TCRdb on the PCR reads, gives a single entry per CDR3 protein. The data contain under 50,000 distinct CDR3 sequences, roughly 8.7% of them singletons. There are many counts of this clonotype. Its antigen is undetermined. The CDR3 extends over 16 amino acids. The V gene's germline CDR1 is ENHRY and CDR2 SYGVKD. Losses at the gene ends were 2 bases for V and 1 base for J; bases not matched to a gene: 6. V and J are TRBV10-3 and TRBJ2-7; TRBD1 matches at 9 bases. This clonotype was obtained from a male patient aged 2-15 years who had a stem cell transplant for chronic granulomatous disease, so the T cells may come from the graft donor. The material sequenced was PBMCs, mostly from graft donor cells, taken 60 days after TCRalphabeta/CD19-depleted stem cell transplant. The DNA for the CDR3 is TGTGCCATCAGTGAGCCCGGGACAGGGACATCCTACGAGCAGTACTTC. Encoded protein: CAISEPGTGTSYEQYF.